This T cell receptor (beta chain) appears in the sequencing data of a study of blood T cell repertoires in COVID-19 (dated by TCRdb to about 2020). Regarding the complete study: Samples from collaborators originated in the United States, Italy and Spain and spanned both the acute and convalescent phases of COVID-19. The material from the prospective study consisted of cDNA or gDNA derived from T cells, B-cell-depleted T cells, or PBMCs. Deeply sampled blood TCRbeta repertoires from subjects exposed to, actively infected with, or recovered from COVID-19 were included in the dataset. The repertoires were made available in a free public database intended to serve as a resource for research on the immune response to SARS-CoV-2. Samples were obtained from the ongoing ImmuneRACE study (first 160 participants) and from roughly 1,300 subjects provided by 6 global collaborators. Nearly every sample came with metadata listing a de-identified subject ID, COVID-19 status, age in years and sex. Where available, HLA class I and class II types were obtained from metadata supplied by the sample provider rather than from assay-based typing.

TCRbeta CDR3 regions were amplified from genomic DNA using the immunoSEQ Assay, a bias-controlled multiplex PCR. For the original study's pipeline: Within the assay, amplification of reference gene primers was used to estimate how many nucleated cells each sample contained. To quantify the absolute abundance of each unique TCRbeta CDR3 rearrangement, sequence reads were collapsed and filtered. For each sample, productive Simpson clonality was calculated by taking the square root of Simpson's diversity index across productive rearrangements. TCRdb took over this immuneACCESS table, retaining in-frame rearrangements with V and J assigned. Such tables are incomplete; in checked studies, under half of the missing clones stem from an unresolved V gene, and the remainder is unexplained. The DNA gave D and trimming, while V, J and clone size come from that table. The sample table holds tens of thousands of clones, of which about 86% were seen once. The ten most abundant clones make up around 4.6% of the sample.

General findings and caveats noted by the study authors: The quantity of clinical and demographic metadata differed by source and by participant and was supplied without curation.

At the junction V is shortened by 0 bases and J by 4 bases, with 11 bases in between. As encoded in the germline V gene, CDR1 is SGDLS while CDR2 is YYNGEE. Counted from cysteine to phenylalanine, this CDR3 has 15 amino acids. This entry keeps only the CDR3 DNA: 45 bases, framed from base 1. This clone has a single count. No cognate antigen has been identified for it. The input lacks base qualities; no much larger clone sits a single base away. Collaborating institutions collected whole blood in K2EDTA tubes following their own protocols. Collaborator samples were shipped for TCRbeta analysis as frozen whole blood, isolated PBMCs, or DNA extracted from either sample type.

The TCR was taken from a man older than 75 with active COVID-19. Sequencing was done on a sample of peripheral blood. In this chain, TRBV9 is recombined with TRBJ2-1; there is no confident call for the D gene. The CDR3 region has the sequence CASSVETYPYNEQFF. At the DNA level, the sequence is TGTGCCAGCAGCGTAGAAACCTACCCATACAATGAGCAGTTCTTC.